This TCR beta chain derives from a study of CD8 T cells in ankylosing spondylitis. Study conclusions and caveats: Disease-linked clones proved CD8+ and comparatively uncommon in peripheral blood. According to the report, clones linked to the disease were significantly enriched in matched synovial fluid samples taken from ankylosing spondylitis patients. A motif in TCR beta, a set of eight highly homologous variants, appeared characteristic of ankylosing spondylitis blood. Reports of some motif variants in reactive arthritis synovial fluid and blood predate this one.

This CDR3 has 17 amino acids. J lost 0 bases, V lost 4 bases, and 5 bases had no gene match. Germline CDR1 is SGHRS and CDR2 is YFSETQ. As the method for making TCR beta libraries, quantitative 5'-RACE with molecular barcodes was used. MiXCR, applied by TCRdb to the 5' RACE reads, yields one record per CDR3 protein. The table lists hundreds of thousands of distinct CDR3 sequences, roughly 27% of them singletons. This clonotype showed up just a few times. Its matching antigen is unknown. The J gene is TRBJ2-1, the V gene TRBV5-1; TRBD2 matches 12 bases. This clonotype was sampled from a male donor with ankylosing spondylitis. The sequenced material came from blood, either unsorted or a sorted T cell fraction (not recorded which). The CDR3 region is CASSPSTSGSSYNEQFF. DNA of the CDR3: TGCGCCAGCAGCCCATCGACTAGCGGGAGCTCCTACAATGAGCAGTTCTTC.